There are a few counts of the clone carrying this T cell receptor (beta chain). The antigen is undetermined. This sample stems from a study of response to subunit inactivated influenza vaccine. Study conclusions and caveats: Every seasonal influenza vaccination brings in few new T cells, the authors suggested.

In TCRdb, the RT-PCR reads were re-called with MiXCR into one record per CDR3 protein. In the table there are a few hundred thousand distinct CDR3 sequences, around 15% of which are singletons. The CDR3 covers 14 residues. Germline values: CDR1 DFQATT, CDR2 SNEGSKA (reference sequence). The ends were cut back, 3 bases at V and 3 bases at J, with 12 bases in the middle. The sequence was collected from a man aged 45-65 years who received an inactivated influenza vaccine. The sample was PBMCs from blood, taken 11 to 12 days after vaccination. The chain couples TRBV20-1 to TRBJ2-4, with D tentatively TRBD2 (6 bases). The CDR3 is CSASGGQGKNIQYF. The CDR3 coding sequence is TGCAGTGCTAGCGGAGGGCAGGGCAAAAACATTCAGTACTTC.